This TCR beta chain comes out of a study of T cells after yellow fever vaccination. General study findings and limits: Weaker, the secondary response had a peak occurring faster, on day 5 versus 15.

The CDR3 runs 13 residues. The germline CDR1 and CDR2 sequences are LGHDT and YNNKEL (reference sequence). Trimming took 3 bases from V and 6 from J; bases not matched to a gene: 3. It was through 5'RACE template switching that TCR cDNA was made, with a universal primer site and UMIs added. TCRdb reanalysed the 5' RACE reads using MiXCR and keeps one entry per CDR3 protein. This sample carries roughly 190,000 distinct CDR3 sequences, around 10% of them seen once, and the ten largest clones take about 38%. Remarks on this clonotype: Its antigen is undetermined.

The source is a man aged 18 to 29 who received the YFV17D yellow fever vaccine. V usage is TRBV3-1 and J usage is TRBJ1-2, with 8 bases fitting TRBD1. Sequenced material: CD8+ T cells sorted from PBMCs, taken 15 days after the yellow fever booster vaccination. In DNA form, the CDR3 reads TGTGCCAGCAGCCACCGGACAGGGCATGGCTACACCTTC. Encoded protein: CASSHRTGHGYTF.